The 31 T cell receptor beta chains presented below share a single source sample, sequenced in a study of blood T cell repertoires in COVID-19. Assay: immunoSEQ multiplex PCR; the TCRdb copy retains only in-frame clones and omits some. The sample contains around 140,000 clones, about nine tenths of which appear only once. Source material: peripheral blood. These receptors were collected from a man aged 45 to 65 who had recovered from COVID-19.

This clone was observed at least ten times. This rearrangement joins TRBV6-5 to TRBJ2-1, with 14 bases lining up with TRBD2. Germline-derived CDR1 and CDR2 are MNHEY and SVGAGI. With 7 bases clipped from V and 9 bases from J, the junction kept 5 bases outside the gene matches. CDR3 length equals 14 residues. In nucleotides, the CDR3 is TGTGCCAGCATTGGACTAGCGGGGGGAGGTGAGCAGTTCTTC. Translating gives CASIGLAGGGEQFF.

The CDR3 region has the DNA TGTGCCAGCTCACCACCGGTAGAACCAGATACGCAGTATTTT. Its protein is CASSPPVEPDTQYF. The rearrangement uses TRBV18 and TRBJ2-3; D unclear. The CDR3 totals 14 residues. Trimming removed 0 bases at V and 4 bases at J, with 8 bases between. Germline lookup yields CDR1 KGHSH and CDR2 LQKENI.

This chain links TRBV5-1 with TRBJ2-7; TRBD2 matches at 11 bases. The CDR3 length is 17 residues. CDR1 and CDR2 from the germline V gene are SGHRS and YFSETQ. V dropped 0 bases and J dropped 0; count of bases not matched to a gene: 5. This chain's CDR3 is CASSLGLAGGPSYEQYF. In DNA, the CDR3 is TGCGCCAGCAGCTTGGGTCTAGCGGGGGGCCCCTCCTACGAGCAGTACTTC. Drawing the rest from reference TRBV5-1 and TRBJ2-7, the complete variable domain is KAGVTQTPRYLIKTRGQQVTLSCSPISGHRSVSWYQQTPGQGLQFLFEYFSETQRNKGNFPGRFSGRQFSNSRSEMNVSTLELGDSALYLCASSLGLAGGPSYEQYFGPGTRLTVT.

This chain uses TRBV27 with TRBJ1-2, with 7 bases that match TRBD1. The CDR3 length is 15 residues. The J segment lost 4 bases and the V segment lost 2 bases, leaving 7 bases of the junction unmatched. Germline V lookup: CDR1 MNHEY, CDR2 SMNVEV (reference sequence). CDR3 amino acids: CASSLKKTGSYGYTF. The CDR3 coding sequence is TGTGCCAGCAGTTTAAAAAAGACAGGGAGCTATGGCTACACCTTC.

V is TRBV4-1 and J is TRBJ2-2; D possibly corresponds to TRBD1 (5 bases). CDR1 is MGHRA and CDR2 is YSYEKL in the germline V gene. This CDR3 region has 16 residues. The V and J ends lost 0 bases and 3 bases respectively, with 11 bases between them. The CDR3 sequence is CASSQEPTAYTGELFF. The CDR3 region has the DNA TGCGCCAGCAGCCAAGAACCGACAGCTTACACCGGGGAGCTGTTTTTT.

This clone was observed once. The chain combines TRBV4-1 with TRBJ2-5; a possible D gene is TRBD2 (5 bases). Trimming left V 1 base short and J 5 bases short, with 8 bases between. CDR1 MGHRA and CDR2 YSYEKL come from the germline V gene. This CDR3 contains 13 residues. DNA of the CDR3: TGCGCCAGCAGCCAAGTTCCGGGGGAGACCCAGTACTTC. It encodes CASSQVPGETQYF.

V is TRBV7-9 and J is TRBJ2-2, with 15 bases that match TRBD2. Trimming took 6 bases from V and 0 from J; bases not matched to a gene: 5. The CDR3 totals 18 residues. Germline values: CDR1 SEHNR, CDR2 FQNEAQ (reference sequence). In DNA, the CDR3 is TGTGCCAGCAGACAAGGGACTAGCGGGGGGACGAACACCGGGGAGCTGTTTTTT. This sequence encodes CASRQGTSGGTNTGELFF.

This chain connects TRBV5-6 to TRBJ2-2; a weak D match, TRBD1 (6 bases). Looked up from germline, CDR1 is SGHDT and CDR2 is YYEEEE. This CDR3 comprises 14 residues. Trimming removed 4 bases from V and 0 bases from J, with 7 bases in between. The CDR3: CASSRTANTGELFF. The CDR3 coding sequence is TGTGCCAGCAGCCGGACAGCGAACACCGGGGAGCTGTTTTTT.

This sequence joins TRBV7-2 and TRBJ1-4; D gene uncertain. Trimming pared 5 bases from V and 0 bases from J, leaving 10 bases between. This CDR3 spans 15 amino acids. In germline, CDR1 is SGHTA, CDR2 FQGNSA. CDR3: CASSEQHATNEKLFF. CDR3 DNA sequence: TGTGCCAGCAGCGAACAGCATGCAACTAATGAAAAACTGTTTTTT.

The V gene is TRBV10-3, the J gene TRBJ1-2; D gene unclear. CDR1 and CDR2 (germline): ENHRY, SYGVKD. V was pared by 0 bases and J by 1 base, with 9 bases between. CDR3 length: 15 residues. CDR3 nucleotides: TGTGCCATCAGTGAGTCGCCCGAGATTAACTATGGCTACACCTTC. Amino acid sequence: CAISESPEINYGYTF.

This rearrangement joins TRBV5-4 to TRBJ2-2, with D maybe TRBD1 (6 bases). V dropped 4 bases and J dropped 6 bases, with 16 bases sitting between them. There are 15 residues in the CDR3. Per germline, CDR1 SGHNT and CDR2 YYREEE (reference sequence). The CDR3 bases are TGTGCCAGCAGCCCACAGGGTCGAGGGTCCGGGGAGCTGTTTTTT. It encodes CASSPQGRGSGELFF.

The chain joins TRBV5-6 to TRBJ2-7, with D maybe TRBD2 (5 bases). The V and J ends lost 2 bases and 6 bases respectively, with 6 bases between them. The CDR3 spans 11 residues. Germline V CDR1 and CDR2: SGHDT, YYEEEE. The CDR3 region is CASSFRGEQYF. CDR3 DNA sequence: TGTGCCAGCAGCTTTCGGGGCGAGCAGTACTTC.

In nucleotides, the CDR3 is TGTGCCAGCAGGTCACGGAGTTACGAGCAGTACTTC. This encodes CASRSRSYEQYF. This chain joins TRBV6-5 and TRBJ2-7; D remains ambiguous. This CDR3 is built from 12 residues. Deletions cut 6 bases from V and 4 bases from J, with 10 bases between. Per the germline V gene, CDR1 is MNHEY and CDR2 is SVGAGI.

This chain joins TRBV9 and TRBJ2-1; D gene unclear. Germline V gene sequence: CDR1 SGDLS, CDR2 YYNGEE. The CDR3 has 16 residues. Trimming shortened V by 3 bases and J by 1 base, and 14 bases separated the two germline ends. This CDR3 is CASSAHPDKSYNEQFF. The CDR3 DNA follows: TGTGCCAGCAGCGCCCATCCCGACAAGTCCTACAATGAGCAGTTCTTC.

The chain is built from TRBV19 and TRBJ1-4; 7 nucleotides agree with TRBD1. Trimming took 7 bases from V and 4 from J; bases not matched to a gene: 9. The germline V gene encodes CDR1 LNHDA and CDR2 SQIVND (reference sequence). This CDR3 is 15 amino acids long. As DNA, the CDR3 is TGTGCCAGTACCTTGGGGGGACAGCTTAATGAAAAACTGTTTTTT. It yields the protein CASTLGGQLNEKLFF.

The chain is built from TRBV10-3 and TRBJ1-1, with D perhaps TRBD1 (6 bases). Germline CDR1 and CDR2: ENHRY and SYGVKD. This CDR3 region has 14 residues. Trimming removed 2 bases from V and 1 base from J, with 8 bases in between. The CDR3 DNA reads as TGTGCCATCAGTGAGGGGGACAAGAACACTGAAGCTTTCTTT. It codes for CAISEGDKNTEAFF.

V gene TRBV7-2 combines with J gene TRBJ1-5, with 11 bases matching TRBD1. The V segment lost 0 bases and the J segment 6 bases; nucleotides outside the gene matches: 10. CDR3 length equals 18 residues. Germline V lookup: CDR1 SGHTA, CDR2 FQGNSA. The CDR3: CASSLAPGQGDIGQPQHF. CDR3 DNA: TGTGCCAGCAGCTTAGCCCCGGGACAGGGGGACATCGGTCAGCCCCAGCATTTT.

This chain connects TRBV4-1 to TRBJ1-4; D is perhaps TRBD1 (5 bases). The CDR3 contains 17 residues. V gave up 0 bases and J gave up 3 bases, with 14 bases separating them. Per germline, CDR1 MGHRA and CDR2 YSYEKL. The CDR3 reads CASSQETAPSANEKLFF. The DNA for the CDR3 is TGCGCCAGCAGCCAAGAGACAGCCCCTTCGGCTAATGAAAAACTGTTTTTT.

This chain uses TRBV2 with TRBJ2-3; 10 nucleotides agree with TRBD2. V was clipped by 1 base and J by 6 bases; unmatched bases: 7. The germline gives CDR1 SNHLY, CDR2 FYNNEI. The CDR3 loop spans 16 amino acids. In nucleotides, the CDR3 is TGTGCCAGCAGTGAAGGGAAGGGACTAGCGATGGATACGCAGTATTTT. Protein: CASSEGKGLAMDTQYF.

The genes are TRBV5-1 and TRBJ1-1; maybe TRBD1 (5 bases). V was pared by 6 bases and J by 1 base, with 13 bases between. This CDR3 has 14 residues. The germline V gene encodes CDR1 SGHRS and CDR2 YFSETQ. CDR3 DNA: TGCGCCAGCAATCTTACACAGGAGAACACTGAAGCTTTCTTT. Protein sequence: CASNLTQENTEAFF. Full variable domain (remainder filled in from reference TRBV5-1 and TRBJ1-1): KAGVTQTPRYLIKTRGQQVTLSCSPISGHRSVSWYQQTPGQGLQFLFEYFSETQRNKGNFPGRFSGRQFSNSRSEMNVSTLELGDSALYLCASNLTQENTEAFFGQGTRLTVV.

The gene calls are TRBV10-3 and TRBJ2-7; 9 nucleotides agree with TRBD1. Germline CDR1 is ENHRY and CDR2 is SYGVKD. V was pared by 7 bases and J by 5 bases, with 6 bases of the junction left unmatched. This CDR3 is built from 13 residues. The CDR3 region is CAITGTGSHEQYF. The CDR3 region has the DNA TGTGCCATCACCGGGACAGGGTCTCACGAGCAGTACTTC.

This clone was counted once. The CDR3 DNA reads TGTGCCAGCAGCAGGGACACCTCCTATGGCTACACCTTC. Translated: CASSRDTSYGYTF. The gene calls are TRBV5-4 and TRBJ1-2; perhaps TRBD1 as D (6 bases). Germline V gene lookup returns CDR1 SGHNT and CDR2 YYREEE (reference sequence). The CDR3 has 13 residues. V shed 4 bases and J shed 4 bases, with 11 bases lying between them.

This chain's CDR3 is CASSLNLGRTDTQYF. The CDR3 bases are TGTGCCAGCAGCTTAAATTTGGGGAGAACAGATACGCAGTATTTT. This chain uses TRBV11-1 with TRBJ2-3; tentatively, D is TRBD2 (5 bases). V was shortened by 2 bases and J by 3 bases, with 12 bases between the two germline ends. Germline CDR1 SGHAT, CDR2 FQDESV (reference sequence). This CDR3 has 15 residues.

This clone has just a few counts. Within the sample, other DNA sequences also encode this same CDR3. The chain carries TRBV9 and TRBJ2-3, with 11 bases identical to TRBD2. V was clipped by 4 bases and J by 3 bases; unmatched bases: 1. This CDR3 region has 14 residues. Germline assignment: CDR1 SGDLS and CDR2 YYNGEE. The CDR3 region is CASSPSGGTDTQYF. For the CDR3, the DNA is TGTGCCAGCAGCCCTAGCGGGGGGACAGATACGCAGTATTTT.

This clone has just a few counts. V and J are TRBV30 and TRBJ1-2; D remains ambiguous. Germline lookup yields CDR1 GTSNPN and CDR2 SVGIG (reference sequence). The CDR3 is 13 amino acids. Trimming stripped 0 bases from V and 5 bases from J, with 10 bases between. CDR3 nucleotide sequence: TGTGCCTGGAGTGTACGAGGTCGATATGGCTACACCTTC. This encodes CAWSVRGRYGYTF.

The chain links TRBV6-6 to TRBJ2-1, with 11 positions matching TRBD2. The CDR3 is made up of 16 amino acids. V trimming: 4 bases; J trimming: 4 bases; junction bases outside the gene matches: 6. From germline, CDR1 is MNHNY and CDR2 SVGAGI (reference sequence). CDR3 residues: CASSSLASGGYNEQFF. The CDR3 DNA reads TGTGCCAGCAGTTCCTTGGCTAGCGGGGGGTACAATGAGCAGTTCTTC.

This chain uses TRBV11-2 with TRBJ2-1; 7 positions match TRBD2. V lost 2 bases to trimming and J lost 6 bases; unmatched junction nucleotides: 7. Looked up from germline, CDR1 is SGHAT and CDR2 is FQNNGV. The CDR3 totals 15 residues. CDR3 region: CASSLWRGLVNEQFF. The DNA for the CDR3 is TGTGCCAGCAGCTTATGGCGGGGGTTAGTCAATGAGCAGTTCTTC.

This chain uses TRBV6-2 or TRBV6-3 with TRBJ2-1, with TRBD2 identical over 10 bases. CDR1 and CDR2 from the germline V gene are MNHEY and SVGEGT. The CDR3 is 16 residues long. V shed 2 bases and J 0 bases; nucleotides not matched to a gene: 1. As DNA, the CDR3 is TGTGCCAGCAGTTACCAGCGGGGGGGCTCCTACAATGAGCAGTTCTTC. This sequence encodes CASSYQRGGSYNEQFF.

The rearrangement joins TRBV7-2 to TRBJ2-1, with 13 nucleotides matching TRBD2. V was pared by 2 bases and J by 0 bases, with 7 bases of the junction left unmatched. CDR3 size: 19 residues. Germline CDR1 reads SGHTA; CDR2 reads FQGNSA. This chain's CDR3 is CASSLRLAGGLSSYNEQFF. CDR3 DNA sequence: TGTGCCAGCAGCTTAAGACTAGCGGGGGGCTTGAGCTCCTACAATGAGCAGTTCTTC.

This rearrangement joins TRBV24-1 to TRBJ2-1, with a possible D match to TRBD1 (6 bases). V lost 5 bases, J lost 4 bases, and 17 bases lay in between. The CDR3 loop spans 16 amino acids. CDR1 KGHDR and CDR2 SFDVKD come from the germline V gene. Here the CDR3 DNA reads TGTGCCACCAGTGCCTCCTGGGGGCAGAATTACAATGAGCAGTTCTTC. It translates to CATSASWGQNYNEQFF.

The rearrangement links TRBV9 to TRBJ1-6; D not certain. CDR1 is SGDLS, CDR2 YYNGEE, per germline. The CDR3 contains 13 residues. Trimming removed 8 bases at V and 6 bases at J, with 12 bases between. The CDR3: CASSPGGNSPLHF. The CDR3 DNA sequence: TGTGCCAGTTCACCAGGTGGTAATTCACCCCTCCACTTT. The whole variable domain, filled in from reference TRBV9 and TRBJ1-6, reads DSGVTQTPKHLITATGQRVTLRCSPRSGDLSVYWYQQSLDQGLQFLIQYYNGEERAKGNILERFSAQQFPDLHSELNLSSLELGDSALYFCASSPGGNSPLHFGNGTRLTVT.